This T cell receptor (beta chain) was captured by sequencing in a study of glioma-infiltrating T cells. This clonotype has a handful of counts. Its specificity is not known. Study results and limitations: Gliomas, especially low-grade, showed above-expected tissue-blood divergence; non-neoplastic patients showed below. A blood CDR3 motif signature was depleted in highly divergent patients.

TCR alpha and beta CDR3 regions were amplified from RNA using iRepertoire nested multiplex PCR. TCRdb used MiXCR to reprocess the multiplex PCR reads, holding one entry per CDR3 protein. The table shows roughly 350,000 distinct CDR3 sequences, with 41% occurring only once. This CDR3 is built from 16 residues. From germline, CDR1 is MDHEN and CDR2 SYDVKM. V was shortened by 3 bases and J by 3 bases, with 18 bases between the two germline ends. The sequencing sample was made of glioma tissue, nonneoplastic brain tissue, or PBMCs (not recorded which). The rearrangement joins TRBV28 to TRBJ2-7; possible D gene TRBD1, 5 bases. The clonotype originates from a human donor with low-grade glioma or glioblastoma, undergoing nonglioma brain surgery, or in good health (not recorded which). CDR3 amino acids: CASSFHYSRQNYEQYF. The CDR3 nucleotides read TGTGCCAGCAGTTTTCACTACTCCCGACAGAACTACGAGCAGTACTTC.